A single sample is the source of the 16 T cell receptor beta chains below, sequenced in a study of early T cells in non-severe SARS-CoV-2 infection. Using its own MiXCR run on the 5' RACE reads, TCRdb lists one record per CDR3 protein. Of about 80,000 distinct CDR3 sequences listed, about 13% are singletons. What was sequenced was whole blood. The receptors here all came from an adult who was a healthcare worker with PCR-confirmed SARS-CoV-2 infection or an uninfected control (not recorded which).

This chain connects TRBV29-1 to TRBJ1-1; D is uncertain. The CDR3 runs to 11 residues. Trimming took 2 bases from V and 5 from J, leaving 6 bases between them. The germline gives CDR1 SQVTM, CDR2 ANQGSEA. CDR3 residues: CSVESGTEAFF. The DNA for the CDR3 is TGCAGCGTTGAATCGGGGACTGAAGCTTTCTTT.

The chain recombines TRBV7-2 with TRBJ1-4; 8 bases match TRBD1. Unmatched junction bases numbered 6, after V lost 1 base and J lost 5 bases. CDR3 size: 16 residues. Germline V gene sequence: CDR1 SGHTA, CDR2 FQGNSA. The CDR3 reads CASSLDSRQGNEKLFF. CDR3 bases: TGTGCCAGCAGCTTAGATTCCCGACAGGGGAATGAAAAACTGTTTTTT.

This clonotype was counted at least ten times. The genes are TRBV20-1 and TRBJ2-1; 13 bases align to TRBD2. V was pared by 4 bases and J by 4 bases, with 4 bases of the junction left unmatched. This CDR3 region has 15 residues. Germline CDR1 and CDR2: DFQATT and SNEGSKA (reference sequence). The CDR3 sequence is CSATGLAGLYNEQFF. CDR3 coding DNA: TGCAGTGCTACGGGACTAGCGGGACTTTACAATGAGCAGTTCTTC.

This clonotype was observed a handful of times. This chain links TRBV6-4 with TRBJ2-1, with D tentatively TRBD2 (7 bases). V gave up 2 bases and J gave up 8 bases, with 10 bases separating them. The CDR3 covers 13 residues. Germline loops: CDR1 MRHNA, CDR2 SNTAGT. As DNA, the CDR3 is TGTGCCAGCAGTGACGGGGGGGCTGATGAGCAGTTCTTC. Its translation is CASSDGGADEQFF.

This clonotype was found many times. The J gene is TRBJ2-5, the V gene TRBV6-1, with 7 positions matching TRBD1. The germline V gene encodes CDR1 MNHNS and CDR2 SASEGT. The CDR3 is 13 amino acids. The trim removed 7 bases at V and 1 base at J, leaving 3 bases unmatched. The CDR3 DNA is TGTGCCAGCATCAAGGGGGCCCAAGAGACCCAGTACTTC. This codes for CASIKGAQETQYF.

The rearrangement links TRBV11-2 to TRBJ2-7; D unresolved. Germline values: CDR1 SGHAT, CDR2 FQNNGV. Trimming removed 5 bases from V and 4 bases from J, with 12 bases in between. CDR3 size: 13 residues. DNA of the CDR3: TGTGCCAGCAGCCCAGTGATTGGGTACGAGCAGTACTTC. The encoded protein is CASSPVIGYEQYF.

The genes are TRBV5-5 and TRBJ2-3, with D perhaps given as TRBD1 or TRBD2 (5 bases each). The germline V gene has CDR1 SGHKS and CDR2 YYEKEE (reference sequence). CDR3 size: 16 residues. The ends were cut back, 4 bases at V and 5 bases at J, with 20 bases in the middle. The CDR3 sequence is CASSPTGTATKDTQYF. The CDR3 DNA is TGTGCCAGCAGCCCGACCGGGACCGCGACAAAAGATACGCAGTATTTT.

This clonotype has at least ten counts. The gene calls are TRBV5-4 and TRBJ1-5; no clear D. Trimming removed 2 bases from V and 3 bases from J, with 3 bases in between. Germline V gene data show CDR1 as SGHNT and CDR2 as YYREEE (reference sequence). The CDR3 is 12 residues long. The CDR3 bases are TGTGCCAGCAGCTTTGACAATCAGCCCCAGCATTTT. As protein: CASSFDNQPQHF.

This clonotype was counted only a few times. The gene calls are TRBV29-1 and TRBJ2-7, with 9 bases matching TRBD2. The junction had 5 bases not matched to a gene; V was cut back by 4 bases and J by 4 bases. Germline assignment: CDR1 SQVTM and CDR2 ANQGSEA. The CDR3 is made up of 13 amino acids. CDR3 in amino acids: CSVVLAGMYEQYF. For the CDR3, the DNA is TGCAGCGTTGTTCTAGCGGGAATGTACGAGCAGTACTTC.

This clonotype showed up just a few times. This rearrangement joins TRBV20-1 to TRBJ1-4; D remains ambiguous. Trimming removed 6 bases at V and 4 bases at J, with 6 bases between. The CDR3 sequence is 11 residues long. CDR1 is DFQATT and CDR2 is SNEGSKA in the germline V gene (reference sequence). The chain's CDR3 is CSATINEKLFF. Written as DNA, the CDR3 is TGCAGTGCAACCATTAATGAAAAACTGTTTTTT.

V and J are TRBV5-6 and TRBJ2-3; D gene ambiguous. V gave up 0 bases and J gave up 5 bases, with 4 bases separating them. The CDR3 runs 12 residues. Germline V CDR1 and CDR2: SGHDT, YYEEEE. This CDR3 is CASSLAIDTQYF. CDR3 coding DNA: TGTGCCAGCAGCTTGGCAATAGATACGCAGTATTTT.

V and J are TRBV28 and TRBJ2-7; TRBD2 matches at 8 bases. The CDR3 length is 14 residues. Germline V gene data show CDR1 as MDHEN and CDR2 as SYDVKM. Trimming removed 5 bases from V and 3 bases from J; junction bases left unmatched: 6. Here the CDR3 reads CASSTTSGFYEQYF. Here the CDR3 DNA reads TGTGCCAGCAGTACCACTAGCGGATTCTACGAGCAGTACTTC.

DNA for the CDR3: TGTGCCAGCAGCAAGGGACTAGCGGGAGGGCCCACAGATACGCAGTATTTT. Its protein is CASSKGLAGGPTDTQYF. The chain has TRBV12-3 or TRBV12-4 and TRBJ2-3; 16 bases match TRBD2. The CDR3 totals 17 residues. V was clipped by 6 bases and J by 2 bases; unmatched bases: 5.

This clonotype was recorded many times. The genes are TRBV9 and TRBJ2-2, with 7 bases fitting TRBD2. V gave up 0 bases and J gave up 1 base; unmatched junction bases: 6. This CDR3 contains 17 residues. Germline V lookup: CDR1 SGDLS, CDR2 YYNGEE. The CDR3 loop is CASSVATGGGNTGELFF. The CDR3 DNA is TGTGCCAGCAGCGTAGCTACTGGCGGGGGGAACACCGGGGAGCTGTTTTTT.

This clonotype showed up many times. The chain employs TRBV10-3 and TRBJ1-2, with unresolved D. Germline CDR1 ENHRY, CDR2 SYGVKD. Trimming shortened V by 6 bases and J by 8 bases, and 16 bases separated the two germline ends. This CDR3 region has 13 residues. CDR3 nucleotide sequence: TGTGCCATCAGCTTAGAGGCGGGGAGCGGCTACACCTTC. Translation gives CAISLEAGSGYTF.

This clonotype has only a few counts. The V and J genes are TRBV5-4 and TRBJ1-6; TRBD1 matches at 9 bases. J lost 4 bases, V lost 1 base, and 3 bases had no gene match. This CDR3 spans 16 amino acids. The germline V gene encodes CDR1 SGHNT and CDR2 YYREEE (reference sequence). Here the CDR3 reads CASSLRGQGYNSPLHF. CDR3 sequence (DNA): TGTGCCAGCAGCTTGAGGGGACAGGGTTATAATTCACCCCTCCACTTT.